This entry concerns a single T cell receptor (beta chain). It has no known antigen specificity. Within one base of it there is no much larger clone, and no base qualities were kept. Different DNA sequences within this sample yield the same CDR3. The CDR3 measures 13 amino acids from cysteine to phenylalanine. CDR3 DNA only is kept here, 39 bases in frame from base 1. The germline V and J ends show losses of 6 bases and 6 bases respectively, and no gene match explains 5 bases of the junction. The germline V gene (reference sequence) gives CDR1 as LGHDT and CDR2 as YNNKEL. The immunoSEQ Assay, a bias-controlled multiplex PCR, was used to amplify TCRbeta CDR3 regions from genomic DNA. On the authors' methods: Nucleated cell counts per sample were estimated from amplification of reference gene primers within the assay. To quantify the absolute abundance of each unique TCRbeta CDR3 rearrangement, sequence reads were collapsed and filtered. For each sample, productive Simpson clonality was calculated as the square root of Simpson's diversity index over productive rearrangements. What TCRdb holds here is the immuneACCESS table cut down to in-frame rearrangements. Part of the clones is not present; checked against another copy, under half of the missing clones reflect an unresolved V gene, and the others are unexplained. V, J and clone size reflect that table, while D and trimming were determined from the DNA. For this sample there are around 63,000 clones; around 81% appear just once. The ten top clones hold roughly 7% of the sample.

Each collaborating institution followed its own protocols to collect whole blood in K2EDTA tubes. For TCRbeta analysis, collaborators shipped samples as frozen whole blood, isolated PBMCs, or DNA extracted from either of those sample types. The data belong to a study of blood T cell repertoires in COVID-19 (dated by TCRdb to the early 2020s). Regarding the complete study: Samples covering the acute and convalescent phases of COVID-19 were provided by collaborators in the United States, Italy and Spain. The material from the prospective study consisted of cDNA or gDNA derived from T cells, B-cell-depleted T cells, or PBMCs. The dataset comprised deeply sampled blood TCRbeta repertoires from subjects exposed to, actively infected with, or recovered from COVID-19. A freely available public database, intended as a resource for researchers studying the immune response to SARS-CoV-2, is where the repertoires were released. The samples were drawn from two sources: the first 160 participants of the ongoing ImmuneRACE study, and 1,254 subjects contributed by 6 global collaborators. Nearly every sample came with metadata listing a de-identified subject ID, COVID-19 status, age in years and sex. Where available, HLA class I and class II types were obtained from metadata supplied by the sample provider rather than from assay-based typing. Study-wide findings and limitations: How much clinical and demographic metadata was included differed by source and by participant, and the metadata was provided uncurated.

This clonotype originated in a man in his sixties with acute or convalescent COVID-19. The V and J genes are TRBV3-1 (or the pseudogene TRBV3-2) and TRBJ1-2; TRBD1 matches 9 bases in the middle. The specimen sequenced was peripheral blood. The CDR3: CASSHRGRDGYTF. Here is the DNA: TGTGCCAGCAGTCACAGGGGGCGCGATGGCTACACCTTC.